The T cell receptor (beta chain) under discussion was sequenced for a study of neurological immune-mediated disorders. The authors produced cDNA by 5'RACE using 10-nucleotide random UMIs. Every sequencing run returned over 190 million TCR-beta sequences, which were derived from 15-18 subjects. TCRdb fed the 5' RACE reads into MiXCR, producing one record per CDR3 protein. The sample carries approximately 36,000 distinct CDR3 sequences, more than 3% recorded once. Time point meaning: longitudinal time-point 1 (baseline). Findings and caveats of the study: Multiple sclerosis patients had less TCR clonal expansion than even healthy controls, unlike HTLV-1-associated myelopathy. For the multiple sclerosis repertoire cluster, no association with any clinical or MRI feature was found.

The table lists this clonotype with many counts. Its antigen is as yet unknown. The sequencing input was PBMCs. This receptor was identified in a woman aged 60-70 years with multiple sclerosis.

In DNA form, the CDR3 reads TGTGCCAGCTCACCAGTGGGGACCGGCTATAATTCACCCCTCCACTTT. The encoded protein is CASSPVGTGYNSPLHF. The V gene is TRBV18, the J gene TRBJ1-6; D is possibly TRBD1 (5 bases). Germline V CDR1 and CDR2: KGHSH, LQKENI. The CDR3 consists of 16 residues. Trimming left V 2 bases short and J 3 bases short, with 11 bases between.